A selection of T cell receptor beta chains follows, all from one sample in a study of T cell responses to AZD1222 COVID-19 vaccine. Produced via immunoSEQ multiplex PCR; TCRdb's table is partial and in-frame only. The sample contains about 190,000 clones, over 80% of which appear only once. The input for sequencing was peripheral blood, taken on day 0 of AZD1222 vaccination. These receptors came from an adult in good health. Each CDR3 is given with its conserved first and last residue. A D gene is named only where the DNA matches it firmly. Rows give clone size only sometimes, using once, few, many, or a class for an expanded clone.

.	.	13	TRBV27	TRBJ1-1	CASKTRVNTEAFF	TGTGCCAGCAAAACTCGGGTGAACACTGAAGCTTTCTTT
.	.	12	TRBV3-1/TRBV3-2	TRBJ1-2	CASSLDYYGYTF	TGTGCCAGCAGCCTTGACTACTATGGCTACACCTTC
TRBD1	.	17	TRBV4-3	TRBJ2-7	CASSLQWVDRGIYEQYF	TGCGCCAGCAGCCTCCAATGGGTGGACAGGGGTATCTACGAGCAGTACTTC
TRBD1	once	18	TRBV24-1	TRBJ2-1	CATSVGQGTWGSYNEQFF	TGTGCCACCAGCGTTGGACAGGGGACCTGGGGGTCCTACAATGAGCAGTTCTTC
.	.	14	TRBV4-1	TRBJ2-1	CASSQEKRDNEQFF	TGCGCCAGCAGCCAAGAAAAAAGGGACAATGAGCAGTTCTTC
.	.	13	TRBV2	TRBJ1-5	CASRDRVGMAQHF	TGTGCCAGCAGGGACCGGGTAGGTATGGCCCAGCATTTT
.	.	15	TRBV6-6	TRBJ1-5	CASTWTAGTNQPQHF	TGTGCCAGCACCTGGACAGCTGGGACCAATCAGCCCCAGCATTTT
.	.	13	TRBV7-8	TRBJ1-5	CASSFNGNQPQHF	TGTGCCAGCAGCTTTAATGGCAATCAGCCCCAGCATTTT
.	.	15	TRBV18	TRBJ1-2	CASSPLEGRSYGYTF	TGTGCCAGCTCACCACTCGAGGGGCGCAGCTATGGCTACACCTTC
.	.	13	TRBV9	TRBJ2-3	CASSGGDTDTQYF	TGTGCCAGCAGTGGGGGCGACACAGATACGCAGTATTTT
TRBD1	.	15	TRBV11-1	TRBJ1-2	CASSYTGTGDYGYTF	TGTGCCAGCAGTTACACCGGGACAGGGGACTATGGCTACACCTTC
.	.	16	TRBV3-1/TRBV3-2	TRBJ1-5	CASSQGDFWGNQPQHF	TGTGCCAGCAGCCAAGGGGATTTTTGGGGCAATCAGCCCCAGCATTTT
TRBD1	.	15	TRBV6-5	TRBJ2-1	CASRHPGQGRNEQFF	TGTGCCAGCAGGCACCCGGGACAGGGGCGAAATGAGCAGTTCTTC
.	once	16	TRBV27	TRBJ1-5	CASSLLTGVGNQPQHF	TGTGCCAGCAGTTTATTAACGGGGGTCGGCAATCAGCCCCAGCATTTT
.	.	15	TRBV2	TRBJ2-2	CASSSDFLDPGELFF	TGTGCCAGCAGTTCGGACTTCCTAGACCCCGGGGAGCTGTTTTTT
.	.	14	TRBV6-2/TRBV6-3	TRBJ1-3	CASSPEYSGNTIYF	TGTGCCAGCAGTCCGGAGTACTCTGGAAACACCATATATTTT
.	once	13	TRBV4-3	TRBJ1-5	CASSQGIGQPQHF	TGCGCCAGCAGCCAAGGGATCGGCCAGCCCCAGCATTTT
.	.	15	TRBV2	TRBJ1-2	CASSGTAFSNYGYTF	TGTGCCAGCAGTGGGACAGCCTTCTCTAACTATGGCTACACCTTC
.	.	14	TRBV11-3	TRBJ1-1	CASSPAGTNTEAFF	TGTGCCAGCAGCCCAGCAGGAACGAACACTGAAGCTTTCTTT
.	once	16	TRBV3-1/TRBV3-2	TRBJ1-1	CASSQAPGRLNTEAFF	TGTGCCAGCAGCCAAGCACCAGGAAGGTTGAACACTGAAGCTTTCTTT
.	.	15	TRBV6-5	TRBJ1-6	CASSITGRPNSPLHF	TGTGCCAGCAGCATAACAGGGAGACCTAATTCACCCCTCCACTTT
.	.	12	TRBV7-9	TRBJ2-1	CASSLFNEREFF	TGTGCCAGCAGCTTATTTAACGAGAGGGAGTTCTTC
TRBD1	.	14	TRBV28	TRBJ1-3	CASTPTGNGNTIYF	TGTGCCAGCACCCCGACAGGGAATGGAAACACCATATATTTT
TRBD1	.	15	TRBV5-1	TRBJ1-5	CASSSGQGASQPQHF	TGCGCCAGCAGCTCGGGACAGGGGGCCAGTCAGCCCCAGCATTTT
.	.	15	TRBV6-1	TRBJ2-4	CASSELGVAKNIQYF	TGTGCCAGCAGTGAACTAGGGGTGGCCAAAAACATTCAGTACTTC
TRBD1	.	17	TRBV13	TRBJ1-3	CASSLLTATGAGNTIYF	TGTGCCAGCAGCTTACTAACTGCGACAGGGGCTGGAAACACCATATATTTT
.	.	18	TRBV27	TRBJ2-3	CASSPLRKAGTYTDTQYF	TGTGCCAGCAGCCCTTTACGTAAGGCAGGGACCTACACAGATACGCAGTATTTT
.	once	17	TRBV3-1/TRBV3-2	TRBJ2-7	CASSLGGPRGHSYEQYF	TGTGCCAGCAGCCTCGGAGGGCCCCGGGGGCACTCCTACGAGCAGTACTTC